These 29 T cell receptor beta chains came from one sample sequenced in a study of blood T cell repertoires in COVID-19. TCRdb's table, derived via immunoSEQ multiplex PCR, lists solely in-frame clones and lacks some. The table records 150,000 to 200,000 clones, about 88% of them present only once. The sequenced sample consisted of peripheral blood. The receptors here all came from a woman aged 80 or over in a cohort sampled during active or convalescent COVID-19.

The DNA for the CDR3 is TGTGCCACCAGTGATTTGCTCGGTGAAGCTTTCTTT. Protein sequence: CATSDLLGEAFF. The V gene is TRBV24-1, the J gene TRBJ1-1; no clear D gene. This CDR3 is built from 12 residues. V lost 0 bases and J lost 7, with 5 bases in between. Germline V gene data show CDR1 as KGHDR and CDR2 as SFDVKD.

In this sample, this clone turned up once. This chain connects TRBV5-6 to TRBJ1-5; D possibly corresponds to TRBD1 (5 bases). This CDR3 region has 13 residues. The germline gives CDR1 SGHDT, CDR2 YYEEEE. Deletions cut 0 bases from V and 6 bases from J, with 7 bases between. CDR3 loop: CASSLGGGQPQHF. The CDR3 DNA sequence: TGTGCCAGCAGCTTGGGCGGGGGTCAGCCCCAGCATTTT.

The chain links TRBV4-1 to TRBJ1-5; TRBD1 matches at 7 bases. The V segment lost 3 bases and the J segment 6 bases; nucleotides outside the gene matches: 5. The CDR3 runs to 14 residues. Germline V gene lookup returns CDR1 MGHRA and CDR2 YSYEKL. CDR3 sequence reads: CASSQEGAAQPQHF. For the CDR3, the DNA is TGCGCCAGCAGCCAGGAGGGGGCCGCTCAGCCCCAGCATTTT.

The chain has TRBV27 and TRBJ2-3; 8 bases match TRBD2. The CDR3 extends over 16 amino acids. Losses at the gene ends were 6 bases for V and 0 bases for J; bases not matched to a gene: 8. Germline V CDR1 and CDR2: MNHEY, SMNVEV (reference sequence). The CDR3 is CASSPAASGSTDTQYF. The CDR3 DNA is TGTGCCAGCAGCCCCGCGGCTAGCGGGAGCACAGATACGCAGTATTTT.

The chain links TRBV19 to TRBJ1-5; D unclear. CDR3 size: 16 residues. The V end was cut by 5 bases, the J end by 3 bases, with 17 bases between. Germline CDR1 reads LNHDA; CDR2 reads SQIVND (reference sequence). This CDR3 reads CASSVQVQINNQPQHF. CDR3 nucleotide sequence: TGTGCCAGTAGTGTCCAGGTCCAAATTAACAATCAGCCCCAGCATTTT.

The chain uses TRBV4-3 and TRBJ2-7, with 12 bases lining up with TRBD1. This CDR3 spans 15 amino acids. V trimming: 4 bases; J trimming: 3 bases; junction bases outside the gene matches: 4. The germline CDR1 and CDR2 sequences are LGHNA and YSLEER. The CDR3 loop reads CASSPGQGALYEQYF. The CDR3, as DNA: TGCGCCAGCAGCCCGGGACAGGGGGCCCTCTACGAGCAGTACTTC.

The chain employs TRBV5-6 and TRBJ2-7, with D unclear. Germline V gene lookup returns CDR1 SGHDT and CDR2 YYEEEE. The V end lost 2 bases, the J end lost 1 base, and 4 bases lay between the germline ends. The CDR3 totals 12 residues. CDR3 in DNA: TGTGCCAGCAGCTTTAATTCCTACGAGCAGTACTTC. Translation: CASSFNSYEQYF.

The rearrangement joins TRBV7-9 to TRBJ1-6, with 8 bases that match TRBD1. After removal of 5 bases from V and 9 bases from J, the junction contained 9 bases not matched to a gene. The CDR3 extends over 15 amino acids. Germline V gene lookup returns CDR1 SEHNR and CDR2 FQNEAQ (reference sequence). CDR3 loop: CASSLRQGLGSPLHF. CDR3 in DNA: TGTGCCAGCAGCCTCCGACAGGGGTTGGGTTCACCCCTCCACTTT.

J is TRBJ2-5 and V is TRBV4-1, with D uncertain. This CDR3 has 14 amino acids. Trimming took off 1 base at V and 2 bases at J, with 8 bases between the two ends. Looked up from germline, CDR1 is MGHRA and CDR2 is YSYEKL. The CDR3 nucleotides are TGCGCCAGCAGCCAAGTCAGCGTACAAGAGACCCAGTACTTC. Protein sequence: CASSQVSVQETQYF.

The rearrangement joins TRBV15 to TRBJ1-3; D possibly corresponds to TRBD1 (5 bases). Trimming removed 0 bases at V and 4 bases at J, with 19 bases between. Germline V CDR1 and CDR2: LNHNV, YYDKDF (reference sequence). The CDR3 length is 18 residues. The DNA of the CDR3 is TGTGCCACCAGCAGAGATAGATGGCAGGGTTTGGCAGGAAACACCATATATTTT. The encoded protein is CATSRDRWQGLAGNTIYF.

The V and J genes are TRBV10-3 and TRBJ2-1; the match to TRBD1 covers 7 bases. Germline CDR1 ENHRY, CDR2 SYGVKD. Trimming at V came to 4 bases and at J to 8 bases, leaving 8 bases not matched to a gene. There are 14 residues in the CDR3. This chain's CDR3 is CAISAGTASDEQFF. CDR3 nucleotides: TGTGCCATCAGTGCGGGGACAGCCTCAGATGAGCAGTTCTTC.

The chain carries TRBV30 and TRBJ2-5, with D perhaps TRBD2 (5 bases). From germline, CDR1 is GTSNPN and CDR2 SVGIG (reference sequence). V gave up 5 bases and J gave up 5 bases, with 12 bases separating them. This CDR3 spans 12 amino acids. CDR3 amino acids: CAWARELETQYF. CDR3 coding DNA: TGTGCCTGGGCGAGGGAATTGGAGACCCAGTACTTC. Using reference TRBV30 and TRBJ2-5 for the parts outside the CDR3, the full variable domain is SQTIHQWPATLVQPVGSPLSLECTVEGTSNPNLYWYRQAAGRGLQLLFYSVGIGQISSEVPQNLSASRPQDRQFILSSKKLLLSDSGFYLCAWARELETQYFGPGTRLLVL.

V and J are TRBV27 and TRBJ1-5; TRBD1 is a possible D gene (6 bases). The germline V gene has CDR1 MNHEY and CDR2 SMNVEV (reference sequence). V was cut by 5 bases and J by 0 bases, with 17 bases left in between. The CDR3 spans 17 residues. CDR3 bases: TGTGCCAGCAGTCCAGGGGCCATGATAATTAGCAATCAGCCCCAGCATTTT. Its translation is CASSPGAMIISNQPQHF.

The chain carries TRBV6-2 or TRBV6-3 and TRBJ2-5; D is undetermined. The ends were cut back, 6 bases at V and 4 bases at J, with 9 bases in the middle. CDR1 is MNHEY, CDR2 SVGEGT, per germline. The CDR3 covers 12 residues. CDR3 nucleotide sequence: TGTGCCAGCAGCTCAAGTAGAGAGACCCAGTACTTC. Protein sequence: CASSSSRETQYF.

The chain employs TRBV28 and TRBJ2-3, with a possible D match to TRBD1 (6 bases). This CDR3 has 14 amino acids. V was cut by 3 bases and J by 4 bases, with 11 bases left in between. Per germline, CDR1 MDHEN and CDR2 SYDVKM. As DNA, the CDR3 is TGTGCCAGCAGTTTCACAGGGTCGGCAGATACGCAGTATTTT. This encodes CASSFTGSADTQYF. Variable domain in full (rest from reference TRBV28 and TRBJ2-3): DVKVTQSSRYLVKRTGEKVFLECVQDMDHENMFWYRQDPGLGLRLIYFSYDVKMKEKGDIPEGYSVSREKKERFSLILESASTNQTSMYLCASSFTGSADTQYFGPGTRLTVL.

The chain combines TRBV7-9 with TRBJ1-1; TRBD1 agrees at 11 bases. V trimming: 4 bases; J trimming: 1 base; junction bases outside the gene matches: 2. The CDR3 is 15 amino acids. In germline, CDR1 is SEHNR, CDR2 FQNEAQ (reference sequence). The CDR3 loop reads CASSWGQGGNTEAFF. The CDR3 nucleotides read TGTGCCAGCAGCTGGGGACAGGGGGGGAACACTGAAGCTTTCTTT.

The CDR3 nucleotides read TGTGCCAGCAGCTTAGTTGGGACTAGCGGGACCGGGGAGCTGTTTTTT. Translating gives CASSLVGTSGTGELFF. V and J are TRBV7-6 and TRBJ2-2; 12 bases match TRBD2. Germline V gene lookup returns CDR1 SGHVS and CDR2 FNYEAQ. CDR3 length equals 16 residues. V lost 1 base and J lost 5; bases outside the gene matches: 2. Full variable domain (outside the CDR3, taken from reference TRBV7-6 and TRBJ2-2): GAGVSQSPRYKVTKRGQDVALRCDPISGHVSLYWYRQALGQGPEFLTYFNYEAQQDKSGLPNDRFSAERPEGSISTLTIQRTEQRDSAMYRCASSLVGTSGTGELFFGEGSRLTVL.

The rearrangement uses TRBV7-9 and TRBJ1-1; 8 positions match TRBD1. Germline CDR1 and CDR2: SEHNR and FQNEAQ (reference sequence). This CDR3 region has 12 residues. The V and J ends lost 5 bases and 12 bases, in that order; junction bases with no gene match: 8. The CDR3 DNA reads TGTGCCAGCAGCCCTGAACAGGGGGGATCTTTCTTT. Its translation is CASSPEQGGSFF.

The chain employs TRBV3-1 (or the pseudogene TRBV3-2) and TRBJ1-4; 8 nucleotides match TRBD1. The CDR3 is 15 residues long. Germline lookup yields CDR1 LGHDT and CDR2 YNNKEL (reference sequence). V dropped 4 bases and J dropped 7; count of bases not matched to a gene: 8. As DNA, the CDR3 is TGTGCCAGCAGCCTTACTACAGGGGGGGCTGAAAAACTGTTTTTT. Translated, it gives CASSLTTGGAEKLFF.

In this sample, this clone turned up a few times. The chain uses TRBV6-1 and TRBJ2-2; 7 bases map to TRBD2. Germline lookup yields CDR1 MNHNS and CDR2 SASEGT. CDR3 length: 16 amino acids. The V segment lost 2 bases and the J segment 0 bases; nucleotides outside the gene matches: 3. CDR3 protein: CASSEPSGANTGELFF. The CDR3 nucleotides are TGTGCCAGCAGTGAACCAAGCGGGGCGAACACCGGGGAGCTGTTTTTT.

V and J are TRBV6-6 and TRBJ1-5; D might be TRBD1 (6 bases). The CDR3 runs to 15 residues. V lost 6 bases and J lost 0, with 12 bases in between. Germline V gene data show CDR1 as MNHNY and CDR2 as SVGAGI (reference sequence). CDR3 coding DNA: TGTGCCAGCAGGGGGGCCCTTTATAGCAATCAGCCCCAGCATTTT. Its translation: CASRGALYSNQPQHF.

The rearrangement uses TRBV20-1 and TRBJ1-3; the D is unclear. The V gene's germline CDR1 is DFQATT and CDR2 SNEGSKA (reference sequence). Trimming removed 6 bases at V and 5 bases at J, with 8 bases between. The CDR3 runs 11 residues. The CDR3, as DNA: TGCAGTGCGTTAGCCCGAAACACCATATATTTT. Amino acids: CSALARNTIYF.

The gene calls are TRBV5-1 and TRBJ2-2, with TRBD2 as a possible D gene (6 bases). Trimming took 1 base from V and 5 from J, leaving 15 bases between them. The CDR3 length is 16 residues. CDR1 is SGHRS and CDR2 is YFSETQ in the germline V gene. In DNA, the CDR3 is TGCGCCAGCAGCTTGTACTACCAGGGAGGTACCGGGGAGCTGTTTTTT. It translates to CASSLYYQGGTGELFF.

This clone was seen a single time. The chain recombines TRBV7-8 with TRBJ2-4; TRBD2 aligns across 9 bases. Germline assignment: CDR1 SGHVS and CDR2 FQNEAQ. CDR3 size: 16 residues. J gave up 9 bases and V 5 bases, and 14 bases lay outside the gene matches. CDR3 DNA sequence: TGTGCCAGCAGCCCCATCCTAGCTAGCGGGATGGGCATTCAGTACTTC. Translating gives CASSPILASGMGIQYF.

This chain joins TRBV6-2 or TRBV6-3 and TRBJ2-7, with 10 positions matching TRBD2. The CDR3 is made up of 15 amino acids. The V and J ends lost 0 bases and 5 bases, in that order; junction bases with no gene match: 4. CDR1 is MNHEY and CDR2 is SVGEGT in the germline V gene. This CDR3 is CASSYSNSGGNEQYF. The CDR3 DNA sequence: TGTGCCAGCAGTTACTCGAATAGCGGGGGGAACGAGCAGTACTTC.

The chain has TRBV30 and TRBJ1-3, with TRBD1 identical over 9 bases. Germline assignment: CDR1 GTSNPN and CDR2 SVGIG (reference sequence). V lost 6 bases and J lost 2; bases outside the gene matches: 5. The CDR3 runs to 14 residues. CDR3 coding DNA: TGTGCCTGCTTAACAGGGGGCGCTGGAAACACCATATATTTT. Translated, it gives CACLTGGAGNTIYF. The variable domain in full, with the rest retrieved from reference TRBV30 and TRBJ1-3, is SQTIHQWPATLVQPVGSPLSLECTVEGTSNPNLYWYRQAAGRGLQLLFYSVGIGQISSEVPQNLSASRPQDRQFILSSKKLLLSDSGFYLCACLTGGAGNTIYFGEGSWLTVV.

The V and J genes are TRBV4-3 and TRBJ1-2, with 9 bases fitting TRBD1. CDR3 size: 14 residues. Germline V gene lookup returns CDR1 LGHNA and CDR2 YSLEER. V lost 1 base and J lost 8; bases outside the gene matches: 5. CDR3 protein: CASSQVGQGLGYTF. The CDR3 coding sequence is TGCGCCAGCAGCCAAGTTGGACAGGGGTTAGGCTACACCTTC.

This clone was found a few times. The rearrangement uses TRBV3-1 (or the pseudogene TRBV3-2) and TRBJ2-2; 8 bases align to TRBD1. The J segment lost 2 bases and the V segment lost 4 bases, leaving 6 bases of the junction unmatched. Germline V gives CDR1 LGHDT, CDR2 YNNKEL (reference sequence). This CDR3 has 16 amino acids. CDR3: CASSPTGQGNTGELFF. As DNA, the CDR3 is TGTGCCAGCAGCCCTACCGGACAGGGCAACACCGGGGAGCTGTTTTTT.

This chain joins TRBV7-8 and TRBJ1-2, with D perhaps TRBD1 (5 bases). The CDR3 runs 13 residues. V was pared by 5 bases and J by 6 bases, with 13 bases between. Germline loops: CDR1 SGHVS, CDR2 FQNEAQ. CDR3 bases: TGTGCCAGCAGCGAAAGGGGAAGGCATGGCTACACCTTC. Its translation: CASSERGRHGYTF.